This T cell receptor (beta chain) originates from a study of control samples from healthy donors and cancer patients. V lost 2 bases, J lost 4 bases, and 8 bases lay in between. CDR3 length: 13 amino acids. Profiled with immunoSEQ multiplex PCR; TCRdb holds only in-frame clones, not every one. The table shows over 100,000 clones, with more than 70% occurring only once. The rearrangement uses TRBV12-3 or TRBV12-4 and TRBJ1-2; D gene ambiguous. The receptor's source is a man between 35 and 55 years old in good health. Sequenced sample: blood. The CDR3 DNA is TGTGCCAGCAGTTTATCGACCGGCTATGGCTACACCTTC. The encoded protein is CASSLSTGYGYTF.